This paragraph covers one T cell receptor beta chain sequence. The V segment lost 8 bases and the J segment 8 bases; nucleotides outside the gene matches: 6. CDR3 length: 13 amino acids. Germline lookup yields CDR1 MNHEY and CDR2 SVGEGT. This specimen belongs to a study of identical twins. Each CDR3 protein gets one entry after TCRdb re-called the 5' RACE reads with MiXCR. Among 600,000 to 850,000 distinct CDR3 sequences, 18% were seen once, and the ten largest hold under 15%. These data were also reused for a study on T cells expressing NK-cell markers.

The rearrangement joins TRBV6-2 or TRBV6-3 to TRBJ2-1; 10 bases match TRBD2. Input material: PBMCs. The clonotype was recovered from a woman aged 18-29 years in good health. CDR3 sequence (DNA): TGTGCCAGCGGGCGTCTAGCGGGAGATGAGCAGTTCTTC. As protein: CASGRLAGDEQFF.